A selection of T cell receptor beta chains follows, all from one sample in a study of blood T cell repertoires in COVID-19. TCRdb's table, derived via immunoSEQ multiplex PCR, lists solely in-frame clones and lacks some. The table has a few hundred thousand clones, under 90% seen once. What was sequenced was PBMCs or T cells enriched from blood (not recorded which). The source is a woman in her 50s who had been exposed to COVID-19. CDR3s include the opening cysteine and the closing phenylalanine or tryptophan. Fields, in order: clone size, V gene, J gene, D gene, CDR3 DNA, CDR3 protein. A D gene is named only where the DNA matches it firmly. Only some rows state a clone size, as once, few, many or a class for expanded clones.

NA,TRBV6-2/TRBV6-3,TRBJ2-1,TRBD2,TGTGCCAGCAGCAAGCCCGGGGCCCTAGCGGGGGGTGAAGGTGAGCAGTTCTTC,CASSKPGALAGGEGEQFF
NA,TRBV5-6,TRBJ2-2,TRBD2,TGTGCCAGCAGCTTGGTTGGACTAGCGGGAACCGGGGAGCTGTTTTTT,CASSLVGLAGTGELFF
NA,TRBV28,TRBJ2-7,NA,TGTGCCAGCATAACTCGGGGCTCCTACGAGCAGTACTTC,CASITRGSYEQYF
NA,TRBV19,TRBJ1-2,TRBD1,TGTGCCAGTAGTATAAGACAGGGGGCCTACTATGGCTACACCTTC,CASSIRQGAYYGYTF
NA,TRBV2,TRBJ1-6,NA,TGTGCCAGCAGTGAATACGGGGTAAATTCACCCCTCCACTTT,CASSEYGVNSPLHF
once,TRBV5-1,TRBJ2-1,NA,TGCGCCAGCAGCTTTCCGGGAATTGGCAATGAGCAGTTCTTC,CASSFPGIGNEQFF
NA,TRBV6-5,TRBJ2-7,TRBD1,TGTGCCAGTTCTATCAACCCGACAGGGTCCTACGAGCAGTACTTC,CASSINPTGSYEQYF
NA,TRBV9,TRBJ2-1,NA,TGTGCCAGCAGCGTGGGGGCCTCCTACAATGAGCAGTTCTTC,CASSVGASYNEQFF
once,TRBV12-5,TRBJ2-1,NA,TGTGCTAGTGGTTTGGTACTCCGAGGGTCTTCGGTGAATGAGCAGTTCTTC,CASGLVLRGSSVNEQFF
NA,TRBV18,TRBJ1-3,TRBD1,TGTGCCAGCTCACAGGGGGCGGTTGGAAACACCATATATTTT,CASSQGAVGNTIYF
NA,TRBV3-1/TRBV3-2,TRBJ1-1,TRBD1,TGTGCCAGCAGCCCCTCCCAGGGGGGAGCATTTGAAGCTTTCTTT,CASSPSQGGAFEAFF
NA,TRBV7-2,TRBJ1-2,TRBD1,TGTGCCAGCAGCCCAAGGGCCCGGGACAGTGAATCCTATGGCTACACCTTC,CASSPRARDSESYGYTF
NA,TRBV5-6,TRBJ1-1,NA,TGTGCCAGCAGCTTTGCGGACTTGAACACTGAAGCTTTCTTT,CASSFADLNTEAFF
NA,TRBV12-3/TRBV12-4,TRBJ1-1,NA,TGTGCCAGCAGTTTAGGTTCAGGGTTTGTTGCTTTCTTT,CASSLGSGFVAFF
NA,TRBV13,TRBJ2-7,NA,TGTGCCAGCAGCACCCGGGAACCGCCCTACGAGCAGTACTTC,CASSTREPPYEQYF
NA,TRBV4-1,TRBJ2-1,TRBD2,TGCGCCAGCAGCCACCCCGCGCCCGGGACTAGCGGGGGTAATGAGCAGTTCTTC,CASSHPAPGTSGGNEQFF
NA,TRBV3-1/TRBV3-2,TRBJ1-4,TRBD1,TGTGCCAGCAGCCAAGAGGACAGGGGGCGGGGGCTGTTTTTT,CASSQEDRGRGLFF
NA,TRBV5-1,TRBJ1-1,TRBD1,TGCGCCAGCAGCTCGGGACAGGGAAATATGATTAGCACTGAAGCTTTCTTT,CASSSGQGNMISTEAFF
NA,TRBV30,TRBJ2-1,TRBD1,TGTGCCTGGATGAGGACAGGGGGAGGCAATGAGCAGTTCTTC,CAWMRTGGGNEQFF
NA,TRBV3-1/TRBV3-2,TRBJ2-3,NA,TGTGCCAGCAGCCCCACGGGATCCCCTGGGGCAGATACGCAGTATTTT,CASSPTGSPGADTQYF
NA,TRBV5-1,TRBJ2-2,NA,TGCGCCAGCAGACCTACAGGGAGCCACACCGGGGAGCTGTTTTTT,CASRPTGSHTGELFF
NA,TRBV3-1/TRBV3-2,TRBJ1-2,TRBD1,TGTGCCAGCAGCCAAGGGGGGACAGGTTACTATGGCTACACCTTC,CASSQGGTGYYGYTF
NA,TRBV7-9,TRBJ2-5,TRBD2,TGTGCCAGCAGCCCGGGATCCGGGACTAGCGGGGCGGAGACCCAGTACTTC,CASSPGSGTSGAETQYF
NA,TRBV6-5,TRBJ2-7,NA,TGTGCCAGCAGGACCACCGGGACACTCTACGAGCAGTACTTC,CASRTTGTLYEQYF
NA,TRBV20-1,TRBJ1-2,NA,TGCAGTGCTAGTCCCCTACGGTGGGAGTATGGCTACACCTTC,CSASPLRWEYGYTF
NA,TRBV28,TRBJ1-1,TRBD1,TGTGCCAGCAGTTCCGGGACAGGTCGTGTCACTGAAGCTTTCTTT,CASSSGTGRVTEAFF
NA,TRBV5-1,TRBJ2-3,NA,TGCGCCTCCACTCCGAGCGCGACTAGCACAGATACGCAGTATTTT,CASTPSATSTDTQYF
NA,TRBV15,TRBJ2-7,NA,TGTGCCACCAGCAGAGACAGGGAGGATGAGCAGTACTTC,CATSRDREDEQYF
NA,TRBV6-4,TRBJ2-1,NA,TGTGCCAGCAGTCGCGACAGGTACAATGAGCAGTTCTTC,CASSRDRYNEQFF
NA,TRBV29-1,TRBJ2-3,TRBD2,TGCAGCGTCACGACTAGCGGGGGGACGCAGTATTTT,CSVTTSGGTQYF
NA,TRBV4-1,TRBJ2-3,TRBD2,TGCGCCAGCAGCCAACGGGGGAGCGGGGGTAAAGATACGCAGTATTTT,CASSQRGSGGKDTQYF
NA,TRBV7-2,TRBJ1-3,NA,TGTGCCAGCAGCTTAGGAGTAGGAAACACCATATATTTT,CASSLGVGNTIYF
NA,TRBV11-3,TRBJ2-7,TRBD1,TGTGCCAGCAGCTTGGGACAGGGGATTAACGAGCAGTACTTC,CASSLGQGINEQYF
NA,TRBV19,TRBJ1-5,NA,TGTGCCAGTAGTATGAGAGGAGGGAACCCCGTATCGGGGAGCAATCAGCCCCAGCATTTT,CASSMRGGNPVSGSNQPQHF
NA,TRBV2,TRBJ1-5,TRBD1,TGTGCCAGCAGTGACCGGACAGGGGGTCGTCAGCCCCAGCATTTT,CASSDRTGGRQPQHF